This TCR beta chain is drawn from a study of cytomegalovirus exposure and HLA in healthy donors. Whole-study results and caveats: There were some public TCRs occurring in many donors, but most TCR sequences were rare. Roughly uniform sequencing depth across donors was assumed, possibly incorrectly. TCR beta V- and J-gene trimming was later associated with a missense DCLRE1C variant. The study had only CMV serostatus as immune exposure information.

Germline V gene lookup returns CDR1 MNHEY and CDR2 SMNVEV (reference sequence). The length of the CDR3 is 12 amino acids, counting both ends. On this clone: Antigen unknown. This likely comes from a read error, as the CDR3 has no conserved phenylalanine or tryptophan at its end. The DNA is left out, because the CDR3 cannot be placed on it with certainty; the CDR3 is given as TCRdb lists it.

Use of 60 Vbeta and 13 Jbeta primers characterized the PCR. Libraries were prepared by immunoSEQ multiplex PCR; TCRdb keeps only in-frame clonotypes and omits some of them. The sample shows about 110,000 clones, 65% to 90% of them seen only once. J is TRBJ1-1 and V is TRBV27; TRBD1, as called in the table, went unchecked against the DNA. This TCR came from a woman aged 25 to 39 in good health and CMV-seronegative. Sequenced sample: PBMCs. CDR3 sequence reads: CASSPPQGVTFL.